This T cell receptor beta chain was sequenced in a study of shared clonotypes between healthy human individuals. Regarding the study as a whole: Shared across a handful of donors were about 4.6% of the naive CD4 clonotypes. Blood was the only sampled material, and tissue repertoires likely differ.

The CDR3 contains 14 residues. Per germline, CDR1 LNHNV and CDR2 YYDKDF (reference sequence). V was cut by 0 bases and J by 8 bases, with 13 bases left in between. About this clone itself: Its cognate antigen is unknown.

Profiled with immunoSEQ multiplex PCR; TCRdb holds only in-frame clones, not every one. The sample lists about 2 million clones; 95% were seen once. J is TRBJ1-2 and V is TRBV15; D unresolved. The sequencing sample was made of naive CD4+ T cells sorted from blood. Documented subset: CD45RA+ positively selected. The receptor comes from a man aged 18 to 35 in good health. CDR3 loop: CATSRDQTTRGYTF. CDR3 nucleotide sequence: TGTGCCACCAGCAGAGATCAAACAACCCGGGGCTACACCTTC.